One T cell receptor beta chain is described in this entry. Its antigen is currently unknown. TCRdb reprocessed the 5' RACE reads via MiXCR and lists one record per CDR3 protein. Here the sample spans about 290,000 distinct CDR3 sequences, 15% to 20% being singletons. This sample stems from a study of T-cell memory formation after mild COVID-19. General study findings and limits: Researchers could not confirm that second-wave clones peaking on day 37 targeted SARS-CoV-2. Among contracting clones, CD4+ were mainly CM/EM and CD8+ enriched in EMRA.

The specimen was PBMCs or a T cell subset sorted from them (not recorded which). This receptor was obtained from a man aged 18-30 years who had mild COVID-19 (a few samples of this study predate the infection). Cell type and time point are not known.

The CDR3 DNA sequence: TGCGCCAGCAGCTCGGCGCGGGAACCCTACAATGAGCAGTTCTTC. Translation: CASSSAREPYNEQFF. The chain employs TRBV5-1 and TRBJ2-1; D is perhaps TRBD2 (6 bases). V lost 3 bases and J 2 bases, leaving 12 bases between the germline ends. The CDR3 is 15 residues long. CDR1 SGHRS and CDR2 YFSETQ come from the germline V gene.